The TCR beta chain described here comes from a study of T cell responses to AZD1222 COVID-19 vaccine. Broader study findings: Baseline antibody screening turned up just five to seven seropositive AZD1222 recipients.

Worth noting for this clone: Its antigen is unidentified.

The repertoire was sequenced with immunoSEQ multiplex PCR; TCRdb's copy has only in-frame clones and lacks some. The table has about 110,000 clones, 88% seen once. V dropped 5 bases and J dropped 9; count of bases not matched to a gene: 17. The germline gives CDR1 ENHRY, CDR2 SYGVKD. The CDR3 length is 18 residues. The sample was peripheral blood, taken on day 0 of AZD1222 vaccination. The sequence derives from an adult in good health. This sequence joins TRBV10-3 and TRBJ2-1; TRBD2 aligns across 12 bases. In DNA form, the CDR3 reads TGTGCCATCAGTCGGAGTCCTAGCGGGGGGGCAGGAGTGCTTGAGCAGTTCTTC. Protein: CAISRSPSGGAGVLEQFF.